The clone carrying this T cell receptor beta chain showed up just once. Its antigen is currently unknown. This CDR3 is also generated by other DNA sequences in the sample. The data were obtained in a study of cytomegalovirus exposure and HLA in healthy donors. Study background: The early release's HLA-typed donors yielded approximately 82 million unique TCRs. Membership in the Caucasian-associated ancestry cluster was found for 81% of 300 to 500 genotyped donors. Study-wide results and caveats: Most CMV-associated TCR beta chains appeared HLA-restricted in a later analysis.

The J segment lost 3 bases and the V segment lost 3 bases, leaving 3 bases of the junction unmatched. The CDR3 is 14 residues long. Germline lookup yields CDR1 SGHNT and CDR2 YYREEE (reference sequence). The PCR made use of 60 Vbeta and 13 Jbeta primers. TCRdb keeps only in-frame clones here, not all; method: immunoSEQ multiplex PCR. The sample lists some 150,000 clones, around 75% occurring once. The sequence derives from a human donor in good health. Sequencing used PBMCs. The chain combines TRBV5-4 with TRBJ2-7; 10 nucleotides agree with TRBD1. The CDR3 is CASSSRDRGYEQYF. Written as DNA, the CDR3 is TGTGCCAGCAGCTCCCGGGACAGGGGCTACGAGCAGTACTTC.